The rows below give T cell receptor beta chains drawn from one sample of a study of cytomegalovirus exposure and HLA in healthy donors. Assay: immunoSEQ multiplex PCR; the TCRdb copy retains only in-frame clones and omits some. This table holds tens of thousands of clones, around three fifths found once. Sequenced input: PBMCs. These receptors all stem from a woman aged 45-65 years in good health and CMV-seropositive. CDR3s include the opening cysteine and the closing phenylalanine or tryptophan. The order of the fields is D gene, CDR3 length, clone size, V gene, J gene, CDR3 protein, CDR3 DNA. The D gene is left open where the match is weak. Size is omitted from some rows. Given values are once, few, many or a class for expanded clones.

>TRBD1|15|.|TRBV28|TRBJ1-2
CASSRQGDLNYGYTF
TGTGCCAGCAGTCGTCAGGGGGATCTTAACTATGGCTACACCTTC
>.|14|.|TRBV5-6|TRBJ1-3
CASSLGPSGNTIYF
TGTGCCAGCAGCTTGGGGCCATCTGGAAACACCATATATTTT
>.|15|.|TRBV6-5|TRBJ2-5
CASRPIRGALETQYF
TGTGCCAGCAGACCTATTCGGGGGGCCTTAGAGACCCAGTACTTC
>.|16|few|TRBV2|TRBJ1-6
CASSEGQGGPNSPLHF
TGTGCCAGCAGTGAAGGTCAGGGCGGACCAAATTCACCCCTCCACTTT
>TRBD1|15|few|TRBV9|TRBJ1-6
CASSASRGDNSPLHF
TGTGCCAGCAGCGCCAGCAGGGGGGATAATTCACCCCTCCACTTT
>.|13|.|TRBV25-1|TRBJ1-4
CASSDDIHEKLFF
TGTGCCAGCAGCGATGACATCCATGAAAAACTGTTTTTT
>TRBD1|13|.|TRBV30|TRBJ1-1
CAFTTGGDTEAFF
TGTGCCTTTACGACAGGGGGTGACACTGAAGCTTTCTTT
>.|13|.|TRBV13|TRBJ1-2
CASSLDLGIGYTF
TGTGCCAGCAGCTTAGACCTAGGCATTGGCTACACCTTC
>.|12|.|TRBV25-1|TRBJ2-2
CASRNYAGELFF
TGTGCCAGCAGAAACTACGCCGGGGAGCTGTTTTTT
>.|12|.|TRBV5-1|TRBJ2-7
CASSSTPDEQYF
TGCGCCAGCAGTTCAACACCCGACGAGCAGTACTTC
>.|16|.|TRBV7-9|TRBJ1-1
CASSREGGTPNTEAFF
TGTGCCAGCAGCCGGGAGGGGGGGACACCGAACACTGAAGCTTTCTTT
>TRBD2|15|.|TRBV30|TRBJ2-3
CAWDTSGGHADTQYF
TGTGCCTGGGATACTAGCGGGGGGCATGCAGATACGCAGTATTTT
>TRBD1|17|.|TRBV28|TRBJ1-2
CASSFSGVDRGYYGYTF
TGTGCCAGCAGTTTTAGTGGTGTGGACAGGGGCTACTATGGCTACACCTTC
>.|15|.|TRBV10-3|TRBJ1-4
CAIKNGGAMDEKLFF
TGTGCCATCAAAAACGGGGGGGCCATGGATGAAAAACTGTTTTTT
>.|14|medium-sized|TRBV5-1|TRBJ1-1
CASSLASEGAEAFF
TGCGCCAGCAGCTTGGCCTCAGAGGGTGCTGAAGCTTTCTTT
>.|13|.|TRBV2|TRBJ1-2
CASSPDWNYGYTF
TGTGCCAGCAGTCCAGACTGGAACTATGGCTACACCTTC
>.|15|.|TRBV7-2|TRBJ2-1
CASSLEQNSYNEQFF
TGTGCCAGCAGCTTAGAACAGAACTCCTACAATGAGCAGTTCTTC
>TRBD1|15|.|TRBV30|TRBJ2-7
CAWSPRDRDLYEQYF
TGTGCCTGGAGTCCCCGGGACAGGGACCTCTACGAGCAGTACTTC